The clone carrying this T cell receptor (beta chain) was counted once. TCRdb independently ran MiXCR on the 5' RACE reads; one entry per CDR3 protein. Of some 120,000 distinct CDR3 sequences listed, 10% to 15% were seen once; the top ten hold roughly 15%. The CDR3 is 14 residues long. Germline loops: CDR1 SGHRS, CDR2 YFSETQ. The V gene lost 4 bases and the J gene lost 9 bases, with 14 bases spanning the gap. These data belong to a study of spatial heterogeneity in lung cancer. Documented time point: blood at routine non-recurrence follow-up after resection. No cells were sorted before sequencing. The whole RNA sequenced was extracted from tumor, nontumor lung or frozen PBMC.

This TCR was recovered from a male donor with early-stage non-small cell lung cancer. Sequencing was performed on PBMCs, taken at follow-up. The V and J genes are TRBV5-1 and TRBJ2-6; TRBD2 might be the D (5 bases). The CDR3 is CASSLAPGGNVLTF. As DNA, the CDR3 is TGCGCCAGCAGCCTTGCTCCTGGAGGCAACGTCCTGACTTTC.